This T cell receptor beta chain comes out of a study of post-analysis software for immune sequencing data (dated by TCRdb to the mid-2010s). Regarding the complete study: Disease courses on record covered relapsing-remitting, secondary progressive and progressive-relapsing multiple sclerosis, though some patients had no subtype annotation. The patient repertoires were compared against some twelve previously published healthy control repertoires obtained from donors aged 6 to 25 years. A subset of samples was prepared in parallel using single-end sample barcoding, then pooled and co-amplified after Illumina adapter ligation. Overall study outcomes, separate from this receptor: Significantly higher frequencies in patients than in controls were found for roughly 5 TRBV segments, including TRBV5-6, TRBV5-1 and TRBV20-1. The control group was slightly older than the multiple sclerosis patient group. Direct clustering with F measure revealed strong co-clustering of samples prepared in the same batch, which led to a batch-effect correction. Multiple sclerosis patients had significantly lower normalized Chao1 diversity than controls, a result that suggests substantial peripheral T-cell clonal expansion.

TCR beta repertoires were profiled from peripheral blood of roughly 13 young patients with multiple sclerosis to demonstrate the VDJtools post-analysis software. The multiple sclerosis patients were children and adolescents between roughly 6 and 16 years of age. This clonotype was counted a few times. This receptor's antigen is unknown. Per-nucleotide qualities are absent, and no much larger clonotype sits a single base away. The germline V gene supplies CDR1 SQVTM and CDR2 ANQGSEA. The V and J ends are trimmed by 4 bases and 3 bases, leaving 6 bases between them. Taken from cysteine to phenylalanine, the CDR3 has 11 residues. Here the CDR3 DNA is all that survives: 33 bases in frame from base 1. The library relied on PCR. The sequencing machine was an Illumina HiSeq 2500. Unique molecular identifiers were incorporated into TCR beta cDNA libraries to reduce PCR and sequencing biases. Every 1 to 10 million input T cells yielded around 500,000 cDNA molecules, meaning each molecule approximated one T cell. The patient libraries were prepared and sequenced with the same protocol used for the earlier healthy control dataset. Samples belonging to the same batch were prepared together, multiplexed and sequenced on a shared HiSeq lane. The authors' pipeline ran thus. Raw barcoded reads were processed with MIGEC, and single-read molecular identifier groups were discarded before consensus assembly and CDR3 extraction. VDJtools was used for post-analysis of the clonotype tables, with diversity normalized by down-sampling every dataset to the smallest sample size. In repertoire overlap clustering, CDR3 amino acid sequences, but not nucleotide sequences, were matched to correct batch-related cross-sample contamination. The public reads were run again by TCRdb, first through fastp at Q25 and then through MiXCR, and only productive beta chains were kept. Every CDR3 protein is listed once, alongside the most common genes and DNA of its rows. TCRdb's processing, not the study's, gives the V and J calls here. The sample table shows about 460,000 distinct CDR3 sequences, and under 55% are seen once. The ten most abundant clones make up about an eighth of the sample.

The sequence came from a girl aged 5-17 years with multiple sclerosis. What was sequenced was blood. The chain is assembled from TRBV29-1 and TRBJ1-2, with no confidently assigned D gene. The DNA sequence follows: TGCAGCGTTGGACGGGACTATGGCTACACCTTC. Its protein reads: CSVGRDYGYTF.